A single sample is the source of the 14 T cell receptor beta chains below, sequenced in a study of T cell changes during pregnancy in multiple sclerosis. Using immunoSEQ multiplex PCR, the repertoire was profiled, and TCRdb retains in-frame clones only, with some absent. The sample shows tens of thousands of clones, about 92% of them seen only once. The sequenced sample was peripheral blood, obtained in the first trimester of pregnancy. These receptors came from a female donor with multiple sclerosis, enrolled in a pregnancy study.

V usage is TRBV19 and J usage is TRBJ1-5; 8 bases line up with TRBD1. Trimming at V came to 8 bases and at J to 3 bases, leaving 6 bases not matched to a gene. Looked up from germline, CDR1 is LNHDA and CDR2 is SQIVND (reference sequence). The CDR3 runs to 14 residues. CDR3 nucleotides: TGTGCCAGTGCTTGGACAGGGAACAATCAGCCCCAGCATTTT. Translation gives CASAWTGNNQPQHF.

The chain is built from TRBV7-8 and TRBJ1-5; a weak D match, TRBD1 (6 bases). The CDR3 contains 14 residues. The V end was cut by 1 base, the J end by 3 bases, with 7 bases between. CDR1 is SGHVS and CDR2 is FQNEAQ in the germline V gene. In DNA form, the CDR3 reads TGTGCCAGCAGCTTAGGGGACACCAATCAGCCCCAGCATTTT. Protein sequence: CASSLGDTNQPQHF.

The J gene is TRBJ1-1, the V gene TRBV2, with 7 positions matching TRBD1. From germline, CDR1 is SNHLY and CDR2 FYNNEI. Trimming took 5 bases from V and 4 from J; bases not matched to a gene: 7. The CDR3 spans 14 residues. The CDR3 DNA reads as TGTGCCAGCAGTCGACAGGGTAAGAGCACTGAAGCTTTCTTT. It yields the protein CASSRQGKSTEAFF.

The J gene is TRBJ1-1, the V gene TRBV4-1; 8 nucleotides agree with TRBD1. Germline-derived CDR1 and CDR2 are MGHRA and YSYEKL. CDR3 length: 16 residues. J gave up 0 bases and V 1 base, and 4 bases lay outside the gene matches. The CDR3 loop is CASSQGQGALNTEAFF. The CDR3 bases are TGCGCCAGCAGCCAAGGTCAGGGGGCTTTGAACACTGAAGCTTTCTTT.

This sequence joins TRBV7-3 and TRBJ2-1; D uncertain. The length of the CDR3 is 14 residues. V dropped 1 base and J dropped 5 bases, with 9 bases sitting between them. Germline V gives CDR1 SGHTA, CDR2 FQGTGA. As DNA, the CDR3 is TGTGCCAGCAGCTTAAGGTACAACCACAATGAGCAGTTCTTC. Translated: CASSLRYNHNEQFF.

Here the CDR3 DNA reads TGTGCCAGCAGGGGGGGGCTGCTGTCCTACGAGCAGTACTTC. This encodes CASRGGLLSYEQYF. V usage is TRBV2 and J usage is TRBJ2-7, with D tentatively TRBD2 (7 bases). V was pared by 6 bases and J by 1 base, with 13 bases between. Germline-derived CDR1 and CDR2 are SNHLY and FYNNEI. The length of the CDR3 is 14 residues.

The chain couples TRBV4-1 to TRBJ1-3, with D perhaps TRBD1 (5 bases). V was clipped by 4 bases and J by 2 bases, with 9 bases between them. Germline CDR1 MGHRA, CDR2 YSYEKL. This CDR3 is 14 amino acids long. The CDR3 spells CASSLGGTGNTIYF. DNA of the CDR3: TGCGCCAGCAGCCTGGGGGGAACTGGAAACACCATATATTTT.

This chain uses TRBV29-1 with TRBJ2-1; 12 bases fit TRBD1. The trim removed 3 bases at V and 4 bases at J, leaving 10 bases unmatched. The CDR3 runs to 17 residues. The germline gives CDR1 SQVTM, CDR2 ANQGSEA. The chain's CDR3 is CSVDEGQGARGYNEQFF. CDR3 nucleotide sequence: TGCAGCGTTGATGAGGGACAGGGGGCGAGGGGGTACAATGAGCAGTTCTTC.

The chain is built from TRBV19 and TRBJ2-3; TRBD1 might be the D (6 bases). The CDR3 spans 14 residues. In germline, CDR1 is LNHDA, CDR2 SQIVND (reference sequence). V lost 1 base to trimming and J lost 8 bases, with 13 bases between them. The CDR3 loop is CASSIARGSGTQYF. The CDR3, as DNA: TGTGCCAGTAGTATAGCCAGGGGTTCCGGTACGCAGTATTTT.

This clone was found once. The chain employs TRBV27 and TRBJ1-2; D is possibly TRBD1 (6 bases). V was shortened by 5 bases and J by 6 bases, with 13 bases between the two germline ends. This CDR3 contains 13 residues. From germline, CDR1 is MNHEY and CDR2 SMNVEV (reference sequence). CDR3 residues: CASSVLQGNGYTF. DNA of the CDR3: TGTGCCAGCAGTGTCCTACAGGGAAATGGCTACACCTTC.

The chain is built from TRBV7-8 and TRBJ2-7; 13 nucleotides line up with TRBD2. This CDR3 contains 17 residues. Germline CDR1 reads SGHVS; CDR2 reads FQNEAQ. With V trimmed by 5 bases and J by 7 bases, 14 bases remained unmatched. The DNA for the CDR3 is TGTGCCAGCAGCGCCGGGACAGGGACTAGCGGGGCTGGTGAGCAGTACTTC. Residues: CASSAGTGTSGAGEQYF.

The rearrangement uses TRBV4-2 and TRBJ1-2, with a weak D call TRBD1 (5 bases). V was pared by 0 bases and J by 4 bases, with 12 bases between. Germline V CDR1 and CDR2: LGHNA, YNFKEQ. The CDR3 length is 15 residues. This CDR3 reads CASSQEAGSLYGYTF. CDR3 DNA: TGTGCCAGCAGCCAAGAGGCAGGGTCCCTCTATGGCTACACCTTC.

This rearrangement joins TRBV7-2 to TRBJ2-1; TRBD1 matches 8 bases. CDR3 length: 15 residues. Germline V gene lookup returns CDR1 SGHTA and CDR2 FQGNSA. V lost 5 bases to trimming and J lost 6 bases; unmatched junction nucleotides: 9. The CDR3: CASSMDRVVFNEQFF. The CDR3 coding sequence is TGTGCCAGCAGCATGGACAGGGTAGTGTTCAATGAGCAGTTCTTC.

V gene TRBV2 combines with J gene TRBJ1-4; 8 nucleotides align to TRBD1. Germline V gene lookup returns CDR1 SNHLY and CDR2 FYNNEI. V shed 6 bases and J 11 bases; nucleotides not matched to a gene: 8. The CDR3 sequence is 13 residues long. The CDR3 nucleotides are TGTGCCAGCAGCCCGGACAGGGAAATTAAACTGTTTTTT. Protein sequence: CASSPDREIKLFF.